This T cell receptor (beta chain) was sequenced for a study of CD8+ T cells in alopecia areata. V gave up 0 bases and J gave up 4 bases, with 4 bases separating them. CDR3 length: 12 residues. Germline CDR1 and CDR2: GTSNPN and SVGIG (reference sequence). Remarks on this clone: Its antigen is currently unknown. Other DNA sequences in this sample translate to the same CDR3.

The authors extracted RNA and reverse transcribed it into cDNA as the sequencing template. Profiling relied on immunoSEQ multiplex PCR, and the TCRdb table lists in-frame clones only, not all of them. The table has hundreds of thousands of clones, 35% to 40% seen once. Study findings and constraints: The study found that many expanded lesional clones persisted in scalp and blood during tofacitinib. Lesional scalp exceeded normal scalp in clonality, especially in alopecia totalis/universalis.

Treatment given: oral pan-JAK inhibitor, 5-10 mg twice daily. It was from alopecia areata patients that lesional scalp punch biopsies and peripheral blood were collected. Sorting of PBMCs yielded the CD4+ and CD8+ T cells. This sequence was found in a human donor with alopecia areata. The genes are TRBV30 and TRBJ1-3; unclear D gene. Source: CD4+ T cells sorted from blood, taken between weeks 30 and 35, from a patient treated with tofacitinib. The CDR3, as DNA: TGTGCCTGGAGTGTTACGGGAAACACCATATATTTT. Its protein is CAWSVTGNTIYF.